A selection of T cell receptor beta chains follows, all from one sample in a study of regulatory T cells in long-lasting Graves disease. TCRdb re-analysed the multiplex PCR reads in MiXCR, keeping a single row per CDR3 protein. Of over 450,000 distinct CDR3 sequences in the sample, around 13% were seen once. The same sample was also used in a study of T cells in Graves' hyperthyroidism and ophthalmopathy.

This sample comprised peripheral blood mononuclear cells (PBMCs), obtained at new diagnosis, from a patient treated with antithyroid drugs. Receptor source: a woman in her 30s with Graves disease. Each CDR3 is given with its conserved first and last residue.

v_call cdr3_aa
TRBV5-5 CASSLERRDGEQFF
TRBV11-2 CASSSVPGNEQFF
TRBV29-1 CSVTTSGEIEQYF
TRBV19 CASEHLGGDEQFF
TRBV2 CASTGGGEAFF
TRBV6-5 CASSYAGLAGTDTQYF
TRBV25-1 CASMNPLGAQYF
TRBV29-1 CSVEGTTGDSYEQYF
TRBV20-1 CSSTPTANTEAFF
TRBV20-1 CSARALTEAFF
TRBV2 CASSTGPLTYEQYF
TRBV3-1 CASSQASGSYEQYF
TRBV11-2 CASSLAMRGTGELFF
TRBV11-2 CASSLVPGPNSPLHF
TRBV4-1 CASSQEQGVGAGF
TRBV30 CAWSARGGYGYTF